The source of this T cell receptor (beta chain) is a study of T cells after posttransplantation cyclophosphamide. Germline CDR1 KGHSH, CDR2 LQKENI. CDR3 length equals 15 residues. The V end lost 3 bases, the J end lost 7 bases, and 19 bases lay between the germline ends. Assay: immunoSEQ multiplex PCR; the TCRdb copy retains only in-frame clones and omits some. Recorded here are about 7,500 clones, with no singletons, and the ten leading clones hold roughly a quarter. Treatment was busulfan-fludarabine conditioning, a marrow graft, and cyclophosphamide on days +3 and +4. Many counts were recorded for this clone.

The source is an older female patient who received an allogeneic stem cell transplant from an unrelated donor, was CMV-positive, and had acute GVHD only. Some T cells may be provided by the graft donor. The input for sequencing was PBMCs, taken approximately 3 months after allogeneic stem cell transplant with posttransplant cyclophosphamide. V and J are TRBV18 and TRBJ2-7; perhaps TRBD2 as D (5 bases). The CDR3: CASSPDGLPSREQYF. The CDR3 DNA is TGTGCCAGCTCACCTGATGGACTGCCGTCGAGAGAGCAGTACTTC.